Listed below are T cell receptor beta chains from one sample, sequenced in a study of T cell repertoires in cytomegalovirus infection. One entry per CDR3 protein, called by TCRdb with MiXCR from the reads. This sample yields 170,000 or so distinct CDR3 sequences, of which about 18% are seen a single time; under 30% belongs to the top ten. Sequencing was done on a sample of CD8+ T cells from PBMCs. Every receptor here comes from a human donor in good health (CMV status not recorded). Some clones in this sample may be carry-over from other donors' samples. CDR3s include the opening cysteine and the closing phenylalanine or tryptophan. The D gene is left open where the match is weak. A clone size is listed for some rows: how often the clone was seen (once, few, many), or a class if it is expanded.

>TRBD1|TRBJ2-7|TRBV10-3|.
TGTGCCACCGGCCAAGGACAGGGGACCACCTACGAGCAGTACTTC
CATGQGQGTTYEQYF
>.|TRBJ1-1|TRBV7-9|few
TGTGCCAGCAGCTTCCCCGGACACGGCGACACGACTTTCTTT
CASSFPGHGDTTFF
>TRBD1|TRBJ2-5|TRBV7-2|.
TGTGCCAGCAGCTTAGCGTTAGGGGACAGGGACCAAGAGACCCAGTACTTC
CASSLALGDRDQETQYF
>.|TRBJ1-1|TRBV6-2/TRBV6-3|few
TGTGCCAGCAGTCACATAGAGGACAGTTTGAACACTGAAGCTTTCTTT
CASSHIEDSLNTEAFF
>TRBD1|TRBJ2-3|TRBV28|few
TGTGCCAGCAGTTTAGGGACAGCAACAGATACGCAGTATTTT
CASSLGTATDTQYF
>.|TRBJ1-5|TRBV6-5|.
TGTGCCAGCAGTTCAATTGGGTGGGGGGAATCTCAGCCCCAGCATTTT
CASSSIGWGESQPQHF
>.|TRBJ1-6|TRBV7-6|.
TGTGCCAGCAGCCCCACCCCAGTTCCCAATTCACCCCTCCACTTT
CASSPTPVPNSPLHF
>.|TRBJ2-7|TRBV27|.
TGTGCCAGCGCACGTTATCAGGGGAACTACGAGCAGTACTTC
CASARYQGNYEQYF
>.|TRBJ1-1|TRBV7-9|many
TGTGCCAGCAGCTTATCCGGGACTGAAGCTTTCTTT
CASSLSGTEAFF
>.|TRBJ2-1|TRBV28|.
TGTGCCAGCAGTTTAGTAGGCGCCGACAATGAGCAGTTCTTC
CASSLVGADNEQFF
>.|TRBJ2-7|TRBV30|many
TGTGCCTGGAGTGTACCCCCGGTCGGAACCAGCGAGCAGTACTTC
CAWSVPPVGTSEQYF
>.|TRBJ2-1|TRBV13|few
TGTGCCAGCAGCTTAGGACGGACGTACAATGAGCAGTTCTTC
CASSLGRTYNEQFF
>TRBD1|TRBJ2-7|TRBV14|few
TGTGCCAGCAGCCAAGATTATAGACAGGGGAGAAACGAGCAGTACTTC
CASSQDYRQGRNEQYF
>TRBD1|TRBJ1-2|TRBV5-1|.
TGCGCCAGCAGCACTGGACAGGGTATACATGGCTACACCTTC
CASSTGQGIHGYTF
>.|TRBJ1-3|TRBV12-3/TRBV12-4|.
TGTGCCAGCACCCGGAGGGGCACCATATATTTT
CASTRRGTIYF
>.|TRBJ1-2|TRBV4-1|few
TGCGCCAGCAGTGGGGGCACCTACTATGGCTACACCTTC
CASSGGTYYGYTF
>.|TRBJ2-2|TRBV28|.
TGTGCCAGCAATTCGCATTATAAGGACAGGAACACCGGGGAGCTGTTTTTT
CASNSHYKDRNTGELFF
>TRBD2|TRBJ2-3|TRBV7-9|.
TGTGCCAGCAGCCGCGGGACTAGCGGGGGCACAGATACGCAGTATTTT
CASSRGTSGGTDTQYF
>.|TRBJ1-2|TRBV7-2|few
TGTGCCAGCACCGGTAGACAGGACAGATATGGCTACACCTTC
CASTGRQDRYGYTF
>.|TRBJ1-3|TRBV11-2|.
TGTGCCAGCAGCTTATCGGCAGCTGGAAACACCATATATTTT
CASSLSAAGNTIYF
>.|TRBJ2-1|TRBV11-2|few
TGTGCCAGCAGCCATACGGCACCCGCCGACAGGTCTCTCTACAATGAGCAGTTCTTC
CASSHTAPADRSLYNEQFF
>.|TRBJ2-1|TRBV4-1|.
TGCGCCAGCAGCCAAGACACAGGTTCACTGGTCAATGAGCAGTTCTTC
CASSQDTGSLVNEQFF
>TRBD1|TRBJ2-2|TRBV7-8|medium-sized
TGTGCCAGCAGCCCCCTGGGGACAGCGAACACCGGGGAGCTGTTTTTT
CASSPLGTANTGELFF
>.|TRBJ2-1|TRBV20-1|.
TGCAGTGCTAGAGGGGGGGCGTCTGAGCAGTTCTTC
CSARGGASEQFF
>TRBD2|TRBJ2-7|TRBV12-3/TRBV12-4|.
TGTGCCAGCAGTTTGGGACTAGCGTTCGAGCAGTACTTC
CASSLGLAFEQYF
>.|TRBJ2-7|TRBV19|few
TGTGCCAGTAGTATGAGACGGTCGACTTACGAGCAGTACTTC
CASSMRRSTYEQYF
>.|TRBJ2-7|TRBV20-1|.
TGCAGTGCTAGCGACATGGCTTTGTACGAGCAGTACTTC
CSASDMALYEQYF
>.|TRBJ1-1|TRBV6-2/TRBV6-3|few
TGTGCCAGCAGGCGGGATTCAGGGCACACTGAAGCTTTCTTT
CASRRDSGHTEAFF